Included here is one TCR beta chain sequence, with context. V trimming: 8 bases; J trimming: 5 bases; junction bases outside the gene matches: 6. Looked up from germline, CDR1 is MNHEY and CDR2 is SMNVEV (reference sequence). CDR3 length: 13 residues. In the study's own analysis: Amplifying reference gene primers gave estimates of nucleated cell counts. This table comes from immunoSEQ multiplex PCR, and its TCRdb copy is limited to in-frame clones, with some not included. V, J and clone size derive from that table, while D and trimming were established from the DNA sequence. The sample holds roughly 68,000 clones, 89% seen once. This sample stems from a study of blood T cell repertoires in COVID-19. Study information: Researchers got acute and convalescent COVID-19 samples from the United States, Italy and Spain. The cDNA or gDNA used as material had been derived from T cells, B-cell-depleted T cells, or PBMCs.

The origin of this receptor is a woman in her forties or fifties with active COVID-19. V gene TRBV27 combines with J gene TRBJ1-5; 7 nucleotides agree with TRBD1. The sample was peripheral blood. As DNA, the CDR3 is TGTGCCAGCGGTCGGGACAGCGATCAGCCCCAGCATTTT. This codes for CASGRDSDQPQHF.